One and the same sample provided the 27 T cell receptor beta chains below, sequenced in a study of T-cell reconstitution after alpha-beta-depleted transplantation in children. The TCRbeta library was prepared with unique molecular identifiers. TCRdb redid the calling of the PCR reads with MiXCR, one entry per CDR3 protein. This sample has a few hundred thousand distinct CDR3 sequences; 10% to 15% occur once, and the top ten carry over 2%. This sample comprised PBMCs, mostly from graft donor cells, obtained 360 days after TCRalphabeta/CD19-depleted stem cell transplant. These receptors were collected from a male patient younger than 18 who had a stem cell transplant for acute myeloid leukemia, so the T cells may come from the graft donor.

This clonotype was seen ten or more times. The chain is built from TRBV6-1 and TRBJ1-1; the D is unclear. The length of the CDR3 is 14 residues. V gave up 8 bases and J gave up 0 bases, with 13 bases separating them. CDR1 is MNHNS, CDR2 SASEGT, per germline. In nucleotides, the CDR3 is TGTGCCAGCTGTCTAGGGAGGATGAACACTGAAGCTTTCTTT. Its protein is CASCLGRMNTEAFF.

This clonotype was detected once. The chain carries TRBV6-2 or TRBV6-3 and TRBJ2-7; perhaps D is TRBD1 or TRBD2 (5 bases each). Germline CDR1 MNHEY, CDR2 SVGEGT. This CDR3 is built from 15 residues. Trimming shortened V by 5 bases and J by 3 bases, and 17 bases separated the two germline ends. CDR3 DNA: TGTGCCAGCAGTAGGGACGGCCCCAGGCGCTACGAGCAGTACTTC. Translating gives CASSRDGPRRYEQYF.

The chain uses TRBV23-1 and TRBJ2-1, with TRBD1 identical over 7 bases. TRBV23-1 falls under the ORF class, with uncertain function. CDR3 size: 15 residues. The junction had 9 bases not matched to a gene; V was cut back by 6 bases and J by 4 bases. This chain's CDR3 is CASRANDREYNEQFF. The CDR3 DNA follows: TGCGCCAGCAGGGCGAATGACAGGGAATACAATGAGCAGTTCTTC.

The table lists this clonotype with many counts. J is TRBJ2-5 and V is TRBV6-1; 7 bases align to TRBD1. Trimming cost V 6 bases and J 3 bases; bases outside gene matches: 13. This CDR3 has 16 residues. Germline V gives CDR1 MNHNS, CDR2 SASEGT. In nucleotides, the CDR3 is TGTGCCAGCAGCAACAACGACCGGGACAGCAAAGAGACCCAGTACTTC. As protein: CASSNNDRDSKETQYF.

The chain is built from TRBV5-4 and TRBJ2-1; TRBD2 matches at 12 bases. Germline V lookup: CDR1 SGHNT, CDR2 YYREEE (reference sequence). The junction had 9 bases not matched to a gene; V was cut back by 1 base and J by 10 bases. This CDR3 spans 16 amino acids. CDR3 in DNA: TGTGCCAGCAGCTTGATGAAACTAGCGGGAGGAGGAGAGCAGTTCTTC. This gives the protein CASSLMKLAGGGEQFF.

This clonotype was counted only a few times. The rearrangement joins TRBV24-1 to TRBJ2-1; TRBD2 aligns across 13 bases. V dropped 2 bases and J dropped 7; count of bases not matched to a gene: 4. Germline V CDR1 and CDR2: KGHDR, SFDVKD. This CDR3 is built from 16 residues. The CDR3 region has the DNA TGTGCCACCAGTGATTGGACTAGCGGGAGAGTAAATGAGCAGTTCTTC. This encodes CATSDWTSGRVNEQFF.

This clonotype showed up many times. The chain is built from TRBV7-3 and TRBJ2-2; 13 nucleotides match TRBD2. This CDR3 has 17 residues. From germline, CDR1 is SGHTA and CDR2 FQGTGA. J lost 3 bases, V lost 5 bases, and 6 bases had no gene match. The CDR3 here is CASSELAGGPDTGELFF. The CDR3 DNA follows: TGTGCCAGCAGCGAACTAGCGGGAGGGCCGGACACCGGGGAGCTGTTTTTT.

CDR3 bases: TGTGCCAGCAGACGAGGTGGGACAGGGCTCGAGCAGTACTTC. Its protein product is CASRRGGTGLEQYF. The rearrangement joins TRBV28 to TRBJ2-7; 9 bases line up with TRBD1. The V segment lost 6 bases and the J segment 6 bases; nucleotides outside the gene matches: 9. The germline V gene has CDR1 MDHEN and CDR2 SYDVKM. CDR3 length equals 14 residues.

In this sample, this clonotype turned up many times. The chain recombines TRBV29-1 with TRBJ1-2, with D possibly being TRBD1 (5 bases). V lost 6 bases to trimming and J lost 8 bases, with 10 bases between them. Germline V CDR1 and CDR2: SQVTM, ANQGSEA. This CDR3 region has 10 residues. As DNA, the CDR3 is TGCAGCGTGGTTCCAGGGGGCTACACCTTC. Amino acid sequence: CSVVPGGYTF.

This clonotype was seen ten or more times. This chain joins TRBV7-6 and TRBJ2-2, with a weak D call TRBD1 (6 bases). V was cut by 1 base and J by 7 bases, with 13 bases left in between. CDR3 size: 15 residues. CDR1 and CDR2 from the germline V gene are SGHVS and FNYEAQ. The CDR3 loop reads CASSLVIQGNGELFF. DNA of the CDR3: TGTGCCAGCAGCTTAGTAATACAGGGAAACGGGGAGCTGTTTTTT.

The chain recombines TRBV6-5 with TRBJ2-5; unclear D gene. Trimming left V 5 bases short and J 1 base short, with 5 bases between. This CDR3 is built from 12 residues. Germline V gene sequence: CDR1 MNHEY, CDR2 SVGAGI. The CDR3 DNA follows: TGTGCCAGCAGTCGTTTCCAAGAGACCCAGTACTTC. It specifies CASSRFQETQYF.

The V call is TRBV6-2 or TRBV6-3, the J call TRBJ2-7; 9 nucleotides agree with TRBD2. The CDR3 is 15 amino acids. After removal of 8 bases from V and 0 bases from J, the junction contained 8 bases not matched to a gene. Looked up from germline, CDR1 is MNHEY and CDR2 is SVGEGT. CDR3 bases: TGTGCCAGCTCGACTAGCGGTCCTAGCTCCTACGAGCAGTACTTC. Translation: CASSTSGPSSYEQYF.

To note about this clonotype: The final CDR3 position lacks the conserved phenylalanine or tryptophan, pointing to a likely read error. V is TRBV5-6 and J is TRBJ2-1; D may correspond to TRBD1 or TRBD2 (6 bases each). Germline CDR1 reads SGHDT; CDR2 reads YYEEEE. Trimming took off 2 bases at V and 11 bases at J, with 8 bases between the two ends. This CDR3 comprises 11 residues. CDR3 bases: TGTGCCAGCAGCTTAGGGGGGCAGCAGTTCCTC. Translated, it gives CASSLGGQQFL.

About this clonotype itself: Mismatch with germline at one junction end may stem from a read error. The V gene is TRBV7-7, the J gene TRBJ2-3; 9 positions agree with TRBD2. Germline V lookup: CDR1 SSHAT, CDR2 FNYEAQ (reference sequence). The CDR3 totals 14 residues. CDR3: CASSRGLASDTQYF. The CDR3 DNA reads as TGTGCTAGCAGCCGGGGACTAGCTTCCGATACGCAGTATTTT.

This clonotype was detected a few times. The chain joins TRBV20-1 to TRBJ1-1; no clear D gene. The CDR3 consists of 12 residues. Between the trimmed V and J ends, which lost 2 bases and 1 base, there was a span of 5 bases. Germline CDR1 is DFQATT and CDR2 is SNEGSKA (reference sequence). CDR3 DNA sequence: TGCAGTGCTAGATGGGCGAACACTGAAGCTTTCTTT. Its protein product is CSARWANTEAFF.

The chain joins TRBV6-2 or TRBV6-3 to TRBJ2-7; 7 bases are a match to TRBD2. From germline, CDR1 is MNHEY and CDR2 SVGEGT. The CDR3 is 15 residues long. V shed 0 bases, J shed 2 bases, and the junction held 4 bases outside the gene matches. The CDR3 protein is CASSYSASGPYEQYF. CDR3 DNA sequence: TGTGCCAGCAGTTACTCGGCTAGCGGTCCCTACGAGCAGTACTTC.

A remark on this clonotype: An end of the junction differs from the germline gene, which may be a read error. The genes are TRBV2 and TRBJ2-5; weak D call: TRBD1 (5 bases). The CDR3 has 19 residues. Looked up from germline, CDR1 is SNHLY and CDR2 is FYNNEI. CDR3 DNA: TGTACCAGCAGTTCCTCCCACGAAACCAGGGAAAATTTAGGAGAGACCCAGTACTTC. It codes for CTSSSSHETRENLGETQYF.

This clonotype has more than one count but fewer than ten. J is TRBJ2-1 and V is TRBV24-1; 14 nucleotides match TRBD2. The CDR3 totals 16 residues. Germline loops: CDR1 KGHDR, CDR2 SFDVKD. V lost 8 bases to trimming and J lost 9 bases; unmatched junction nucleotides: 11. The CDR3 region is CATMWGLAGDSSEQFF. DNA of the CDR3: TGTGCCACCATGTGGGGACTAGCGGGAGATAGTAGTGAGCAGTTCTTC.

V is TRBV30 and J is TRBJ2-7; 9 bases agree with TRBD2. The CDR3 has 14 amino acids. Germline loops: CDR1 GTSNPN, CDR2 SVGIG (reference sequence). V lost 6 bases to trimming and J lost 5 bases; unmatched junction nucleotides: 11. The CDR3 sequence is CACCPGLATNEQYF. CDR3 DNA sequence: TGTGCCTGTTGTCCGGGACTAGCAACCAACGAGCAGTACTTC.

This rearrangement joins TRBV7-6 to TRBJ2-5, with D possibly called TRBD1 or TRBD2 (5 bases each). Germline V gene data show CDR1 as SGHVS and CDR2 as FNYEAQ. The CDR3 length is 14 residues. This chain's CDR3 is CALGAAEDQETQYF. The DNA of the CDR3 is TGTGCTTTAGGGGCGGCGGAGGACCAAGAGACCCAGTACTTC.

CDR3: CASSLEGQGGYGYTF. Written as DNA, the CDR3 is TGCGCCAGCAGCTTGGAGGGACAGGGGGGCTATGGCTACACCTTC. The chain is built from TRBV5-1 and TRBJ1-2; 11 positions match TRBD1. CDR1 and CDR2 from the germline V gene are SGHRS and YFSETQ. CDR3 length: 15 residues. Trimming removed 0 bases from V and 4 bases from J; junction bases left unmatched: 2.

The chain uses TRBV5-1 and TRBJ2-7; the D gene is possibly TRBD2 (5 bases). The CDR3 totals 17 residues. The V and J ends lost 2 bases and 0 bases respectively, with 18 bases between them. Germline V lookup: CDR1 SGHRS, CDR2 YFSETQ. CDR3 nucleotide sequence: TGCGCCAGCAGCTTTCCAAGCGACCCGGGATACTCCTACGAGCAGTACTTC. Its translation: CASSFPSDPGYSYEQYF.

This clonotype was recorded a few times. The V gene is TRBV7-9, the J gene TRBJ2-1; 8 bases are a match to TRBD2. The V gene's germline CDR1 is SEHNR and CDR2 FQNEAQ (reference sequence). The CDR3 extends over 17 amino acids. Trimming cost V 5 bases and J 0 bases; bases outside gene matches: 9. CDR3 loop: CASSPAGGRPSYNEQFF. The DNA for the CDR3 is TGTGCCAGCAGCCCTGCCGGCGGGAGGCCCTCCTACAATGAGCAGTTCTTC.

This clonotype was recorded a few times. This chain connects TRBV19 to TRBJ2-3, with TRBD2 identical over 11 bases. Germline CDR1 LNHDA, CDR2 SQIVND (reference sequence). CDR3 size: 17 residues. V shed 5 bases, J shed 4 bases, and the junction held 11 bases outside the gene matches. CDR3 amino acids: CASSSQLAGDGADTQYF. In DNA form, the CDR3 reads TGTGCCAGTAGTTCACAACTAGCGGGAGATGGAGCAGATACGCAGTATTTT. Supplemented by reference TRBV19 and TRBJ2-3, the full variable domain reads DGGITQSPKYLFRKEGQNVTLSCEQNLNHDAMYWYRQDPGQGLRLIYYSQIVNDFQKGDIAEGYSVSREKKESFPLTVTSAQKNPTAFYLCASSSQLAGDGADTQYFGPGTRLTVL.

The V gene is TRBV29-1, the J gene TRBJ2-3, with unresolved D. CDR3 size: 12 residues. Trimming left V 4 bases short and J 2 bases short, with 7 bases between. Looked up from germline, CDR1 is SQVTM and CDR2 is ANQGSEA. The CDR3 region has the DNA TGCAGCGTTGTTAGAACCACAGATACGCAGTATTTT. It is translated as CSVVRTTDTQYF.

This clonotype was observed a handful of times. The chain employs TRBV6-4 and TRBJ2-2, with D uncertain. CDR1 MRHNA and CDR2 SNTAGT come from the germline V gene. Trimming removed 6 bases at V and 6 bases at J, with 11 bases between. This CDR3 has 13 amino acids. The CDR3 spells CASSEAIAGELFF. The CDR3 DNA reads TGTGCCAGCAGCGAAGCCATCGCCGGGGAGCTGTTTTTT.

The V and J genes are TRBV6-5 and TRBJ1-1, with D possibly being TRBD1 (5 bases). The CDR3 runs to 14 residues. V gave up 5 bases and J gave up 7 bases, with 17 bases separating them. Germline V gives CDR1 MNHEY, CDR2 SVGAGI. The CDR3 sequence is CASSHEGRPIEAFF. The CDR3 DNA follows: TGTGCCAGCAGTCACGAGGGACGTCCGATTGAAGCTTTCTTT.